This entry features one T cell receptor (beta chain) sequence. Its cognate antigen is unknown. MiXCR, applied by TCRdb to the RT-PCR reads, yields one record per CDR3 protein. This table holds roughly 630,000 distinct CDR3 sequences, about 15% found once. This sample is part of a study of response to subunit inactivated influenza vaccine. Study-level results: The authors suggested that few new T cells are recruited per seasonal influenza vaccination.

Germline values: CDR1 SGHTA, CDR2 FQGNSA. The V and J ends lost 2 bases and 4 bases respectively, with 16 bases between them. The length of the CDR3 is 16 residues. This TCR was recovered from a man aged 45 to 65 who received an inactivated influenza vaccine. The sequences come from PBMCs from blood, collected 14 to 15 days before vaccination. J is TRBJ2-3 and V is TRBV7-2, with D possibly TRBD2 on 6 matching bases. The chain's CDR3 is CASSLLGTAFADTQYF. The CDR3, as DNA: TGTGCCAGCAGCTTACTCGGGACTGCGTTTGCAGATACGCAGTATTTT.